This TCR beta chain was sequenced in a study of T cell responses to AZD1222 COVID-19 vaccine. Losses at the gene ends were 5 bases for V and 5 bases for J; bases not matched to a gene: 13. The germline CDR1 and CDR2 sequences are SGHVS and FNYEAQ. The CDR3 spans 17 residues. The table came from immunoSEQ multiplex PCR; TCRdb's copy has only in-frame clones and leaves some out. This table has some 150,000 clones, more than 70% appearing once. This rearrangement joins TRBV7-6 to TRBJ2-5, with 11 bases fitting TRBD1. The input for sequencing was peripheral blood, taken on day 0 of AZD1222 vaccination. The sequence was collected from an adult in good health. The CDR3 nucleotides are TGTGCCAGCAGCCCACGGACAGGGGGCCGAATGGGGGAGACCCAGTACTTC. As protein: CASSPRTGGRMGETQYF.